Each of the 9 T cell receptor beta chains below was sequenced from the same sample in a study of shared clonotypes between healthy human individuals. Naive CD8 cells lacked CD45RO and underwent positive selection for CCR7, leaving out terminally differentiated effector memory CD45RA+ cells. Assay: immunoSEQ multiplex PCR; the TCRdb copy retains only in-frame clones and omits some. Here the sample spans roughly 890,000 clones, about 91% being singletons. Sequenced material: naive CD8+ T cells sorted from blood. These TCRs come from a man under 40 in good health.

This clone was seen a handful of times. In nucleotides, the CDR3 is TGTGCCAGCAGGCCTACAGGGGTGAACACCGGGGAGCTGTTTTTT. This translates into CASRPTGVNTGELFF. V gene TRBV28 combines with J gene TRBJ2-2; 7 bases agree with TRBD1. V shed 6 bases, J shed 1 base, and the junction held 5 bases outside the gene matches. From germline, CDR1 is MDHEN and CDR2 SYDVKM. The CDR3 runs 15 residues.

Comment on this clone: Other nucleotide sequences from this sample produce the same CDR3. The J gene is TRBJ2-7, the V gene TRBV9; weak D call: TRBD2 (6 bases). V was cut by 0 bases and J by 2 bases, with 9 bases left in between. Germline CDR1 and CDR2: SGDLS and YYNGEE. This CDR3 has 14 amino acids. CDR3 residues: CASSVGGGTYEQYF. CDR3 DNA sequence: TGTGCCAGCAGCGTAGGAGGAGGGACCTACGAGCAGTACTTC.

V is TRBV4-1 and J is TRBJ2-7, with D perhaps matching TRBD1 or TRBD2 (6 bases each). The CDR3 is made up of 15 amino acids. V shed 2 bases and J shed 5 bases, with 16 bases lying between them. The V gene's germline CDR1 is MGHRA and CDR2 YSYEKL. The CDR3 nucleotides are TGCGCCAGCAGCCAAATCGGGGGCGGTAAGAACGAGCAGTACTTC. Residues: CASSQIGGGKNEQYF.

This rearrangement joins TRBV30 to TRBJ1-1; no clear D gene. The CDR3 is 16 residues long. V lost 3 bases to trimming and J lost 2 bases, with 19 bases between them. Germline CDR1 reads GTSNPN; CDR2 reads SVGIG (reference sequence). Written as DNA, the CDR3 is TGTGCCTGGAGACCCGCCTGGAGAGGAGGAAACACTGAAGCTTTCTTT. Amino acids: CAWRPAWRGGNTEAFF.

In its sample, this clone was seen a few times. The V and J genes are TRBV11-2 and TRBJ1-2, with D perhaps TRBD1 (5 bases). The CDR3 has 14 amino acids. Germline CDR1 reads SGHAT; CDR2 reads FQNNGV. Trimming stripped 8 bases from V and 1 base from J, with 14 bases between. CDR3: CASQDTNHNYGYTF. Here the CDR3 DNA reads TGTGCCAGCCAGGACACAAACCATAACTATGGCTACACCTTC.

The chain employs TRBV6-1 and TRBJ1-1; 8 nucleotides agree with TRBD1. CDR1 and CDR2 (germline): MNHNS, SASEGT. Losses at the gene ends were 3 bases for V and 4 bases for J; bases not matched to a gene: 7. This CDR3 region has 15 residues. The CDR3 DNA follows: TGTGCCAGCAGTGAGTTAGGCAGGGGGCTCACTGAAGCTTTCTTT. Translation gives CASSELGRGLTEAFF.

The chain is built from TRBV2 and TRBJ2-7, with D possibly being TRBD1 or TRBD2 (8 bases each). With 3 bases removed from V and 1 base from J, the gap between germline ends came to 37 bases. This CDR3 has 23 residues. CDR1 and CDR2 (germline): SNHLY, FYNNEI. CDR3 region: CASSDRRDRLYFASGRRSYEQYF. The CDR3 region has the DNA TGTGCCAGCAGTGATCGTCGGGACAGGCTATATTTTGCGAGCGGGAGAAGGTCCTACGAGCAGTACTTC.

CDR3 protein: CASSTRGAQGPTFNEKLFF. The CDR3 nucleotides are TGTGCCAGCAGCACTAGAGGGGCACAGGGCCCTACCTTTAATGAAAAACTGTTTTTT. This chain connects TRBV11-2 to TRBJ1-4, with D possibly TRBD1 on 6 matching bases. Germline V gene data show CDR1 as SGHAT and CDR2 as FQNNGV. The V gene lost 5 bases and the J gene lost 4 bases, with 26 bases spanning the gap. The CDR3 sequence is 19 residues long. Full variable domain (remainder filled in from reference TRBV11-2 and TRBJ1-4): EAGVAQSPRYKIIEKRQSVAFWCNPISGHATLYWYQQILGQGPKLLIQFQNNGVVDDSQLPKDRFSAERLKGVDSTLKIQPAKLEDSAVYLCASSTRGAQGPTFNEKLFFGSGTQLSVL.

This clone was seen a single time. The genes are TRBV6-5 and TRBJ2-2, with 10 bases aligning to TRBD2. V lost 6 bases, J lost 6 bases, and 7 bases stayed unmatched. The CDR3 spans 15 residues. CDR1 and CDR2 from the germline V gene are MNHEY and SVGAGI. The CDR3: CASSPSGSGSGELFF. The CDR3 bases are TGTGCCAGCAGCCCTAGCGGGAGCGGATCCGGGGAGCTGTTTTTT.